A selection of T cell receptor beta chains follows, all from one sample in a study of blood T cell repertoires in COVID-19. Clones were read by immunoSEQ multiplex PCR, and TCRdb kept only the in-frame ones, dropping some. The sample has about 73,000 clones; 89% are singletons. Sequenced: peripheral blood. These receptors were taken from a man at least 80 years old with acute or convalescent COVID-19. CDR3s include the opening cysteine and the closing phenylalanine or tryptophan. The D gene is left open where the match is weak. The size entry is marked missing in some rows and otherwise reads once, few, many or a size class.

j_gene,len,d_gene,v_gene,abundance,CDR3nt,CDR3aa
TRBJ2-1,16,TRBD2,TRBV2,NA,TGTGCCAGCAGTGACTTCCTAGCGGGAGGGCCGAATGAGCAGTTCTTC,CASSDFLAGGPNEQFF
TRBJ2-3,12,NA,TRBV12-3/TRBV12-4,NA,TGTGCCAGCACCGAGAGCACAGATACGCAGTATTTT,CASTESTDTQYF
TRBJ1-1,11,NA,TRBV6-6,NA,TGTGCCAGCATTCAGGGATTTCAAGCTTTCTTT,CASIQGFQAFF
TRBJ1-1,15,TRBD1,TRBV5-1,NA,TGCGCCAGCAGTCAATCGGGACAGGCCGGCACTGAAGCTTTCTTT,CASSQSGQAGTEAFF
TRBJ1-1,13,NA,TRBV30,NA,TGTGCCTGGTCATACCGACAGAACACTGAAGCTTTCTTT,CAWSYRQNTEAFF
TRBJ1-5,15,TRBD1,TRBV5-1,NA,TGCGCCAGCAGCGCGGGGACAGGGGGCATGCAGCCCCAGCATTTT,CASSAGTGGMQPQHF
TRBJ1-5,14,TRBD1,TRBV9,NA,TGTGCCAGCAGCGAAAGGGACAGTAATCAGCCCCAGCATTTT,CASSERDSNQPQHF
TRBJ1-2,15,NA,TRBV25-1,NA,TGTGCCAGCAGTGAAACCCTGGGCCTCTCCGGAGGCTACACCTTC,CASSETLGLSGGYTF
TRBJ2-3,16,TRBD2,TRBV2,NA,TGTGCCAGCAGTCATCGGGTAGCGGGTCACACAGATACGCAGTATTTT,CASSHRVAGHTDTQYF
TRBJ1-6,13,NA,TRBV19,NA,TGTGCCAGTAGTGCGGGGGCCAATTCACCCCTCCACTTT,CASSAGANSPLHF
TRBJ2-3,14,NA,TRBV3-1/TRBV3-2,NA,TGTGCCAGCACCTACTCGTCTAGCACAGATACGCAGTATTTT,CASTYSSSTDTQYF
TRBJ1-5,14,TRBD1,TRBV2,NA,TGTGCCAGCAGTACAGGACAGGGAAGTCAGCCCCAGCATTTT,CASSTGQGSQPQHF
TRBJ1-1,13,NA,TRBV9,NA,TGTGCCAGCAGCGTAGGACTCTCTTCTGAAGCTTTCTTT,CASSVGLSSEAFF
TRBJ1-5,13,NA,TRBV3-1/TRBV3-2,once,TGTGCCAGCAGCCCTGGGCCCAATCAGCCCCAGCATTTT,CASSPGPNQPQHF
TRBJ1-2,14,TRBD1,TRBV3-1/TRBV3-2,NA,TGTGCCAGCAGCCAAGAGACAGGGACGCAGGGCTACACCTTC,CASSQETGTQGYTF
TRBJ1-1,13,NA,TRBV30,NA,TGTGCCTGGAGGGTATACGAACTCACTGAAGCTTTCTTT,CAWRVYELTEAFF
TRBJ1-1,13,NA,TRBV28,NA,TGTGCCAGCAGCCAGGGTATGCACACTGAAGCTTTCTTT,CASSQGMHTEAFF
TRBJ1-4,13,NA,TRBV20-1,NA,TGCAGTGCTAGTTCCGGTGCCGGGGAAAAACTGTTTTTT,CSASSGAGEKLFF
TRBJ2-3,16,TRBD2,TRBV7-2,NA,TGTGCCAGCAGCTTAACTAGCGGGGGAGGCACAGATACGCAGTATTTT,CASSLTSGGGTDTQYF
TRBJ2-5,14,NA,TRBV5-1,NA,TGCGCCAGCAGCTTGGATACCGGGGAAGAGACCCAGTACTTC,CASSLDTGEETQYF
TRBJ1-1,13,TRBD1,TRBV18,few,TGTGCCAGCTCCGGGACAGGACGAACTGAAGCTTTCTTT,CASSGTGRTEAFF
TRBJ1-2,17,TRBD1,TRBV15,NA,TGTGCCACCAGCAGAGATTGGGGGACAGGGGGCAACTATGGCTACACCTTC,CATSRDWGTGGNYGYTF
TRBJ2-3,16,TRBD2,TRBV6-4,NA,TGTGCCAGCAGTGACTTAATAGCGGGAGGGGACCCAACGCAGTATTTT,CASSDLIAGGDPTQYF
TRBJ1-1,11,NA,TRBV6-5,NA,TGTGCCAGCAGGAGGAACACTGAAGCTTTCTTT,CASRRNTEAFF
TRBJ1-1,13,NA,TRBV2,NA,TGTGCCAGCAGTGCAGGGGTGAACACTGAAGCTTTCTTT,CASSAGVNTEAFF
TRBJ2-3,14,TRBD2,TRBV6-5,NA,TGTGCCAGCAGTTTCCGGACTAGGACAGATACGCAGTATTTT,CASSFRTRTDTQYF
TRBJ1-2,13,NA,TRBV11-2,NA,TGTGCCAGCAGCTTGACTACTAACTATGGCTACACCTTC,CASSLTTNYGYTF
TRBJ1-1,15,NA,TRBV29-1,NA,TGCAGCGTCCCCGGACAGCGCAAGAGTCACACTGAAGCTTTCTTT,CSVPGQRKSHTEAFF
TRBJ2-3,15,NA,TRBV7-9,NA,TGTGCCAGCAGCTTATCGCTAGGCAGCACAGATACGCAGTATTTT,CASSLSLGSTDTQYF
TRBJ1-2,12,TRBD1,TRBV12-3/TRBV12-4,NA,TGTGCCAGCAGTTCGACAGGGTATGGCTACACCTTC,CASSSTGYGYTF
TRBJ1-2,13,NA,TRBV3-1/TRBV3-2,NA,TGTGCCAGCAGGCAAACAGGGCGGCACGGCTACACCTTC,CASRQTGRHGYTF
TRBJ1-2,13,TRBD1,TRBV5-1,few,TGCGCCAGCGGGGAAACAGGGGACTATGGCTACACCTTC,CASGETGDYGYTF
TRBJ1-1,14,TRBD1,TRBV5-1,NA,TGCGCCAGCAGCTGGGACAGGCCTAACACTGAAGCTTTCTTT,CASSWDRPNTEAFF
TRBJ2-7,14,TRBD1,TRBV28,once,TGTGCCAGCAGTCTCGGACAGGGTCCCAACGAGCAGTACTTC,CASSLGQGPNEQYF
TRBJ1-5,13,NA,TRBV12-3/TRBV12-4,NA,TGTGCCAGCAGTTTACTCAGGTTGATGCCCCAGCATTTT,CASSLLRLMPQHF
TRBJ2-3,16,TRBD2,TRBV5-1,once,TGCGCCAGCAGCCCGGGACTAGCGGGGGGGAGAGATACGCAGTATTTT,CASSPGLAGGRDTQYF
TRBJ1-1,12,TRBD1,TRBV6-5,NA,TGTGCCAGCAGGCACGGGACAGCTGAAGCTTTCTTT,CASRHGTAEAFF
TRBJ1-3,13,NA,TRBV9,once,TGTGCCAGCAGCGTAAACAGTGGAAACACCATATATTTT,CASSVNSGNTIYF
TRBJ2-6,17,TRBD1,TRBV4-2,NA,TGTGCCAGCAGCCAGGGACAGGGATCCCCTGGGGCCAACGTCCTGACTTTC,CASSQGQGSPGANVLTF
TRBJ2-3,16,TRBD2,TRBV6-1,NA,TGTGCCAGCAGTGTATTTAGCGGGACTAGCACAGATACGCAGTATTTT,CASSVFSGTSTDTQYF
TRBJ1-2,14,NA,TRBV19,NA,TGTGCCAGTAGTGCAGGGCTCTGGAGCTATGGCTACACCTTC,CASSAGLWSYGYTF
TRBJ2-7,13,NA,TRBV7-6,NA,TGTGCCAGCAGCTCCCCCTGGGCAGGGGAGCAGTACTTC,CASSSPWAGEQYF
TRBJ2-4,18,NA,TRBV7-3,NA,TGTGCCAGCAGCTTAAGGCCCCAACGCCCGTCAGCCAAAAACATTCAGTACTTC,CASSLRPQRPSAKNIQYF
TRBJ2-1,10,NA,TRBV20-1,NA,TGCAGTGCTAGTCCCTATGAGCAGTTCTTC,CSASPYEQFF
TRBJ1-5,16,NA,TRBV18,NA,TGTGCCAGCTCACCGGGGGCCCCCGGACGCATTCAGCCCCAGCATTTT,CASSPGAPGRIQPQHF
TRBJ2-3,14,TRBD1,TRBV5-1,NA,TGCGCCAGCAGCAAGGACAGGGAGGTAGATACGCAGTATTTT,CASSKDREVDTQYF
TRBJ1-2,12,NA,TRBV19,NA,TGTGCCAGTAGTGAGGAGCCGTATGGCTACACCTTC,CASSEEPYGYTF
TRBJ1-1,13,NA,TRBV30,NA,TGTGCCTGGAGTGTACGCAGGCCCACTGAAGCTTTCTTT,CAWSVRRPTEAFF
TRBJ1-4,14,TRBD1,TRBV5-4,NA,TGTGCCAGCAGCCCGGGGACAGGGATTGAAAAACTGTTTTTT,CASSPGTGIEKLFF
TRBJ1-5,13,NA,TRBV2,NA,TGTGCCAGCTCTGACAGACGCAATCAGCCCCAGCATTTT,CASSDRRNQPQHF
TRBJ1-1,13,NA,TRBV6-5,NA,TGTGCCAGCAGTTACTCCCCGGGGACTGAAGCTTTCTTT,CASSYSPGTEAFF
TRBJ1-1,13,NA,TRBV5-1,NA,TGCGCCAGCAGCTTCGGACAGCACACTGAAGCTTTCTTT,CASSFGQHTEAFF